These 23 T cell receptor beta chains came from one sample sequenced in a study of cytomegalovirus exposure and HLA in healthy donors. Vbeta (60) and Jbeta (13) primers were used in the PCR. The protocol was immunoSEQ multiplex PCR, while the TCRdb copy is restricted to in-frame clones and leaves out a portion. This sample carries about 200,000 clones, roughly four fifths of them seen once, and the ten largest clones take 1.5% to 2%. Material for sequencing was PBMCs. Every receptor here comes from a man in his late teens or twenties in good health and CMV-seronegative.

The chain joins TRBV5-5 to TRBJ2-5; 8 positions match TRBD2. V lost 3 bases, J lost 1 base, and 8 bases stayed unmatched. The CDR3 is 16 residues long. The germline CDR1 and CDR2 sequences are SGHKS and YYEKEE (reference sequence). The CDR3 here is CASSSRILAGQETQYF. The CDR3 bases are TGTGCCAGCAGCTCGAGGATTCTAGCGGGCCAAGAGACCCAGTACTTC. Full variable domain (rest looked up from reference TRBV5-5 and TRBJ2-5): DAGVTQSPTHLIKTRGQQVTLRCSPISGHKSVSWYQQVLGQGPQFIFQYYEKEERGRGNFPDRFSARQFPNYSSELNVNALLLGDSALYLCASSSRILAGQETQYFGPGTRLLVL.

V usage is TRBV7-9 and J usage is TRBJ2-5, with D uncertain. This CDR3 has 14 residues. The germline V gene encodes CDR1 SEHNR and CDR2 FQNEAQ (reference sequence). Between the trimmed V and J ends, which lost 1 base and 5 bases, there was a span of 11 bases. CDR3 region: CASSLEHVQETQYF. The CDR3 nucleotides are TGTGCCAGCAGCTTAGAACATGTCCAGGAGACCCAGTACTTC.

The chain is built from TRBV5-4 and TRBJ2-2, with 7 bases lining up with TRBD1. The CDR3 runs 15 residues. CDR1 is SGHNT and CDR2 is YYREEE in the germline V gene (reference sequence). After removal of 4 bases from V and 4 bases from J, the junction contained 7 bases not matched to a gene. The CDR3 nucleotides read TGTGCCAGCAGCCCCCAGACAGGGTTCACCGGGGAGCTGTTTTTT. This translates into CASSPQTGFTGELFF.

The CDR3, as DNA: TGTGCCTGGAGACCGTTAAGGGGAGGTGGATTGGCAGATACGCAGTATTTT. Amino acids: CAWRPLRGGGLADTQYF. V usage is TRBV30 and J usage is TRBJ2-3; D perhaps matches TRBD2 (6 bases). Germline V lookup: CDR1 GTSNPN, CDR2 SVGIG (reference sequence). V was shortened by 3 bases and J by 4 bases, with 23 bases between the two germline ends. The CDR3 consists of 17 residues.

The chain has TRBV4-2 and TRBJ2-1; the D is unclear. Trimming removed 4 bases from V and 0 bases from J, with 7 bases in between. Germline V gene data show CDR1 as LGHNA and CDR2 as YNFKEQ. There are 14 residues in the CDR3. CDR3 bases: TGTGCCAGCAGCCTCTCCCTCTCCTACAATGAGCAGTTCTTC. Encoded protein: CASSLSLSYNEQFF.

The count of this clone is one. This chain's CDR3 is CASSSDRTSKETQYF. The DNA for the CDR3 is TGTGCCAGCAGTTCGGACAGGACCTCCAAAGAGACCCAGTACTTC. The genes are TRBV2 and TRBJ2-5; 7 bases are a match to TRBD1. CDR1 and CDR2 (germline): SNHLY, FYNNEI. The CDR3 runs 15 residues. J was trimmed by 3 bases and V by 5 bases; bases with no gene match: 9.

V gene TRBV28 combines with J gene TRBJ2-1; D is unresolved. Trimming stripped 5 bases from V and 1 base from J, with 12 bases between. This CDR3 spans 15 amino acids. Looked up from germline, CDR1 is MDHEN and CDR2 is SYDVKM. The CDR3 sequence is CASSLPTPSYNEQFF. The CDR3 bases are TGTGCCAGCAGTCTCCCGACTCCATCCTACAATGAGCAGTTCTTC.

The chain uses TRBV11-2 and TRBJ1-6; possibly TRBD1 for D (5 bases). CDR1 and CDR2 from the germline V gene are SGHAT and FQNNGV. This CDR3 contains 14 residues. Trimming cost V 5 bases and J 8 bases, with 13 bases left between them. CDR3 coding DNA: TGTGCCAGCAGCGAGACAGTAAGACATTCACCCCTCCACTTT. Translated: CASSETVRHSPLHF.

This clone was recorded a few times. The rearrangement links TRBV5-1 to TRBJ2-5, with D maybe TRBD1 (6 bases). The CDR3 consists of 16 residues. Germline V gene lookup returns CDR1 SGHRS and CDR2 YFSETQ. The ends were cut back, 2 bases at V and 5 bases at J, with 19 bases in the middle. Here the CDR3 reads CASSLTGQPTGETQYF. The CDR3 region has the DNA TGCGCCAGCAGCTTAACAGGACAGCCGACGGGGGAGACCCAGTACTTC.

V usage is TRBV7-9 and J usage is TRBJ1-1; D possibly corresponds to TRBD1 (6 bases). This CDR3 is 16 amino acids long. Trimming removed 4 bases at V and 4 bases at J, with 19 bases between. Per germline, CDR1 SEHNR and CDR2 FQNEAQ (reference sequence). CDR3 sequence (DNA): TGTGCCAGCAGCTGGTACAGGGCCCTTGGGGGCACTGAAGCTTTCTTT. Amino acid sequence: CASSWYRALGGTEAFF.

The chain combines TRBV28 with TRBJ1-1; 9 nucleotides match TRBD1. V dropped 5 bases and J dropped 1; count of bases not matched to a gene: 8. The CDR3 runs 16 residues. Germline V gene lookup returns CDR1 MDHEN and CDR2 SYDVKM. The CDR3 DNA reads TGTGCCAGCAGTATGGGGACAGGGAATTGGAACACTGAAGCTTTCTTT. Protein: CASSMGTGNWNTEAFF.

J is TRBJ1-1 and V is TRBV28, with 9 bases matching TRBD1. The trim removed 8 bases at V and 11 bases at J, leaving 18 bases unmatched. Germline CDR1 is MDHEN and CDR2 is SYDVKM. The CDR3 has 15 residues. The CDR3 reads CASHITGGAKLGAFF. For the CDR3, the DNA is TGTGCCAGCCACATCACAGGGGGCGCGAAGCTCGGGGCTTTCTTT.

V is TRBV9 and J is TRBJ2-5, with a weak D call TRBD1 (6 bases). The V and J ends lost 4 bases and 1 base respectively, with 14 bases between them. This CDR3 contains 15 residues. CDR1 SGDLS and CDR2 YYNGEE come from the germline V gene. The CDR3 is CASSPAAGVQETQYF. As DNA, the CDR3 is TGTGCCAGCAGCCCCGCAGCAGGGGTCCAAGAGACCCAGTACTTC.

This clone appeared a few times. The rearrangement uses TRBV19 and TRBJ2-7; 9 bases agree with TRBD1. V was pared by 5 bases and J by 2 bases, with 13 bases of the junction left unmatched. The CDR3 extends over 17 amino acids. In germline, CDR1 is LNHDA, CDR2 SQIVND (reference sequence). The CDR3 loop reads CASSSSKWTGVAYEQYF. Here the CDR3 DNA reads TGTGCCAGTAGTTCCTCGAAATGGACAGGGGTGGCCTACGAGCAGTACTTC. The entire variable domain, with the rest obtained from reference TRBV19 and TRBJ2-7, is as follows: DGGITQSPKYLFRKEGQNVTLSCEQNLNHDAMYWYRQDPGQGLRLIYYSQIVNDFQKGDIAEGYSVSREKKESFPLTVTSAQKNPTAFYLCASSSSKWTGVAYEQYFGPGTRLTVT.

This rearrangement joins TRBV19 to TRBJ2-5; 9 nucleotides match TRBD2. This CDR3 has 17 amino acids. The V gene end was trimmed by 5 bases and the J gene end by 5 bases; junction bases not matched to a gene: 15. Per germline, CDR1 LNHDA and CDR2 SQIVND (reference sequence). The CDR3 sequence is CASSLPFVSGGAETQYF. Here the CDR3 DNA reads TGTGCCAGTAGTCTCCCGTTTGTTAGCGGGGGAGCGGAGACCCAGTACTTC. The complete variable domain, with remaining parts taken from reference TRBV19 and TRBJ2-5, reads DGGITQSPKYLFRKEGQNVTLSCEQNLNHDAMYWYRQDPGQGLRLIYYSQIVNDFQKGDIAEGYSVSREKKESFPLTVTSAQKNPTAFYLCASSLPFVSGGAETQYFGPGTRLLVL.

The chain recombines TRBV7-8 with TRBJ2-2; 8 bases align to TRBD2. Germline values: CDR1 SGHVS, CDR2 FQNEAQ. The V gene end was trimmed by 5 bases and the J gene end by 7 bases; junction bases not matched to a gene: 6. The CDR3 runs to 14 residues. The CDR3 DNA reads TGTGCCAGCAGCGGGACTAGAACTGACGGGGAGCTGTTTTTT. Amino acids: CASSGTRTDGELFF.

The V gene is TRBV11-2, the J gene TRBJ1-2; perhaps TRBD1 as D (5 bases). CDR3 length equals 12 residues. Germline assignment: CDR1 SGHAT and CDR2 FQNNGV. Trimming shortened V by 7 bases and J by 4 bases, and 10 bases separated the two germline ends. CDR3 loop: CASTPGGYGYTF. In DNA form, the CDR3 reads TGTGCCAGCACCCCCGGGGGCTATGGCTACACCTTC.

V gene TRBV7-2 combines with J gene TRBJ2-4, with D uncertain. Trimming stripped 5 bases from V and 0 bases from J, with 14 bases between. The CDR3 runs 16 residues. CDR1 is SGHTA, CDR2 FQGNSA, per germline. CDR3 in DNA: TGTGCCAGCAGCCACACTACTTCTCTAGCCAAAAACATTCAGTACTTC. Translation gives CASSHTTSLAKNIQYF.

The rearrangement joins TRBV29-1 to TRBJ2-5; D is uncertain. The CDR3 runs 13 residues. The germline V gene has CDR1 SQVTM and CDR2 ANQGSEA. V lost 4 bases and J 1 base, leaving 10 bases between the germline ends. CDR3 sequence: CSVGQIIQETQYF. As DNA, the CDR3 is TGCAGCGTTGGACAAATAATCCAAGAGACCCAGTACTTC.

This rearrangement joins TRBV19 to TRBJ2-3; D not resolved. The CDR3 covers 13 residues. CDR1 and CDR2 from the germline V gene are LNHDA and SQIVND (reference sequence). The V end was cut by 5 bases, the J end by 0 bases, with 6 bases between. CDR3 nucleotides: TGTGCCAGTAGTGCGGTTAGCACAGATACGCAGTATTTT. This codes for CASSAVSTDTQYF.

The J gene is TRBJ2-4, the V gene TRBV7-2, with TRBD2 matching 12 bases. The germline CDR1 and CDR2 sequences are SGHTA and FQGNSA. The CDR3 is 21 amino acids. V trimming: 0 bases; J trimming: 0 bases; junction bases outside the gene matches: 12. CDR3 region: CASSLASLAGGRALAKNIQYF. The CDR3 DNA follows: TGTGCCAGCAGCTTAGCGAGCCTAGCGGGAGGGCGGGCTCTAGCCAAAAACATTCAGTACTTC.

V usage is TRBV7-2 and J usage is TRBJ1-5; TRBD1 is a possible D gene (6 bases). There are 15 residues in the CDR3. The V gene lost 1 base and the J gene lost 1 base, with 8 bases spanning the gap. Germline V CDR1 and CDR2: SGHTA, FQGNSA. The CDR3 region has the DNA TGTGCCAGCAGCTTAGAGGGGGGGAGCAATCAGCCCCAGCATTTT. This gives the protein CASSLEGGSNQPQHF.

The V and J genes are TRBV5-1 and TRBJ1-4, with 8 positions matching TRBD1. V trimming: 5 bases; J trimming: 4 bases; junction bases outside the gene matches: 7. The CDR3 has 15 residues. Germline lookup yields CDR1 SGHRS and CDR2 YFSETQ. The CDR3 bases are TGCGCCAGCAGGGATGGACAGGGATATAATGAAAAACTGTTTTTT. It yields the protein CASRDGQGYNEKLFF.